The source of this TCR beta chain is a study of CD8+ T cells in alopecia areata. Overall study results and limits: Sequencing of scalp samples also includes resident alphabeta T cells from normal skin. Lesional scalp exceeded normal scalp in clonality, especially in alopecia totalis/universalis.

CD4+ lymphocytes from several patients underwent sorting into CD25+CD127- populations. Peripheral blood and lesional scalp punch biopsies were taken from alopecia areata patients. As the sequencing template, cDNA was produced by extracting RNA and reverse transcribing it. The protocol was immunoSEQ multiplex PCR, while the TCRdb copy is restricted to in-frame clones and leaves out a portion. The sample contains some 20,000 clones, around 67% of which appear only once. CDR1 LNHDA and CDR2 SQIVND come from the germline V gene (reference sequence). The length of the CDR3 is 14 residues. J gave up 6 bases and V 4 bases, and 5 bases lay outside the gene matches. About this clone: Its cognate antigen is unknown.

The sequenced sample consisted of CD4+ Tregs sorted from blood. The clonotype comes from a human donor with alopecia areata. The V call is TRBV19, the J call TRBJ2-3, with TRBD2 matching over 9 bases. CDR3 amino acids: CASSSGGALDTQYF. The CDR3 region has the DNA TGTGCCAGTAGTAGCGGGGGGGCCTTGGATACGCAGTATTTT.